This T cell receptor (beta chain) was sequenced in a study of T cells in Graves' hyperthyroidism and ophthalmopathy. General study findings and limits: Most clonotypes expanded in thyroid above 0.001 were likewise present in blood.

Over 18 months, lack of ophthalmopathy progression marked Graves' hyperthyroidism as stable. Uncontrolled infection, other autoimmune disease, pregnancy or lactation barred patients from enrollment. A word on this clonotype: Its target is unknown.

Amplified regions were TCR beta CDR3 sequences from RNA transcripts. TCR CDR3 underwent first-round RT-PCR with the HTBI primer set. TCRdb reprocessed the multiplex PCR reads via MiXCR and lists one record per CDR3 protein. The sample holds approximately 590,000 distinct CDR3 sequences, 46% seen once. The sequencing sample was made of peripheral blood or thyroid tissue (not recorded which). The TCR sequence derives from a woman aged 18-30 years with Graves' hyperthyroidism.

CDR3 residues: CASSPLGPRHYEQYF. In DNA form, the CDR3 reads TGTGCCAGCAGCCCTCTAGGCCCGAGGCACTACGAGCAGTACTTC. The chain joins TRBV2 to TRBJ2-7; D is unclear. The CDR3 spans 15 residues. The V end lost 6 bases, the J end lost 3 bases, and 18 bases lay between the germline ends. The germline V gene encodes CDR1 SNHLY and CDR2 FYNNEI. The variable domain in full, completed from reference TRBV2 and TRBJ2-7, reads EPEVTQTPSHQVTQMGQEVILRCVPISNHLYFYWYRQILGQKVEFLVSFYNNEISEKSEIFDDQFSVERPDGSNFTLKIRSTKLEDSAMYFCASSPLGPRHYEQYFGPGTRLTVT.